This T cell receptor (beta chain) was recovered during a study of T-cell memory formation after mild COVID-19. Barcoded TCR alpha and TCR beta cDNA libraries with UMIs came from 5'RACE using constant-segment primers. TCRdb reprocessed the 5' RACE reads via MiXCR and lists one record per CDR3 protein. The sample includes hundreds of thousands of distinct CDR3 sequences, about a fifth of them seen just once. This TCR derives from an adult woman who had mild COVID-19 (a few samples of this study predate the infection). Cell type and time point are not known. The sample taken for sequencing was PBMCs or a T cell subset sorted from them (not recorded which).

The CDR3 coding sequence is TGTGCCAGCAGTTACCAGTCGAGACCGTGGAGAGATACGCAGTATTTT. It codes for CASSYQSRPWRDTQYF. The rearrangement joins TRBV6-2 or TRBV6-3 to TRBJ2-3; no firm D call. The length of the CDR3 is 16 residues. Trimming removed 2 bases at V and 5 bases at J, with 17 bases between. Germline lookup yields CDR1 MNHEY and CDR2 SVGEGT.